These 3 T cell receptor beta chains originate from one sample sequenced in a study of cytomegalovirus exposure and HLA in healthy donors listed by TCRdb under 2017. To prepare the library, the immunoSEQ multiplex PCR assay was applied. For the multiplex PCR, a mixture combining 60 forward primers for TCR Vbeta segments and 13 reverse primers for TCR Jbeta segments was used. The clones in this table, taken by TCRdb from immuneACCESS, are in-frame only. Not every clone is retained; where verified, under half of the shortfall comes from an unresolved V gene, and the cause of the rest is unknown. The sample data list about 150,000 clones, and roughly 76% of these were observed just once. The ten largest clones represent around 2.3% of the sample. The sequenced sample consisted of PBMCs. These receptors were obtained from a male donor in good health and CMV-seronegative.

As DNA, the CDR3 is TGCGCCAGCAGCTTTGCGACAGATACGCAGTATTTT. Translation: CASSFATDTQYF. This chain uses TRBV5-1 with TRBJ2-3; D is unclear. V shed 2 bases and J shed 3 bases, with 4 bases lying between them. Germline values: CDR1 SGHRS, CDR2 YFSETQ. The CDR3 has 12 amino acids. The full variable domain, completed using reference TRBV5-1 and TRBJ2-3, is KAGVTQTPRYLIKTRGQQVTLSCSPISGHRSVSWYQQTPGQGLQFLFEYFSETQRNKGNFPGRFSGRQFSNSRSEMNVSTLELGDSALYLCASSFATDTQYFGPGTRLTVL.

This clone was seen only once. This sample also contains other DNA sequences that code for the same CDR3. J is TRBJ2-3 and V is TRBV9; tentative D call: TRBD1 (5 bases). Germline V gene sequence: CDR1 SGDLS, CDR2 YYNGEE. CDR3 length: 14 residues. The ends were cut back, 3 bases at V and 2 bases at J, with 10 bases in the middle. For the CDR3, the DNA is TGTGCCAGCAGCGCACGACAGACCACAGATACGCAGTATTTT. Translated, it gives CASSARQTTDTQYF.

This sequence joins TRBV9 and TRBJ2-2; the match to TRBD2 covers 10 bases. Germline CDR1 reads SGDLS; CDR2 reads YYNGEE. The CDR3 is 18 amino acids. V lost 4 bases to trimming and J lost 0 bases; unmatched junction nucleotides: 9. The CDR3: CASSTFPLAGTNTGELFF. CDR3 coding DNA: TGTGCCAGCAGCACATTTCCACTAGCGGGGACGAACACCGGGGAGCTGTTTTTT.